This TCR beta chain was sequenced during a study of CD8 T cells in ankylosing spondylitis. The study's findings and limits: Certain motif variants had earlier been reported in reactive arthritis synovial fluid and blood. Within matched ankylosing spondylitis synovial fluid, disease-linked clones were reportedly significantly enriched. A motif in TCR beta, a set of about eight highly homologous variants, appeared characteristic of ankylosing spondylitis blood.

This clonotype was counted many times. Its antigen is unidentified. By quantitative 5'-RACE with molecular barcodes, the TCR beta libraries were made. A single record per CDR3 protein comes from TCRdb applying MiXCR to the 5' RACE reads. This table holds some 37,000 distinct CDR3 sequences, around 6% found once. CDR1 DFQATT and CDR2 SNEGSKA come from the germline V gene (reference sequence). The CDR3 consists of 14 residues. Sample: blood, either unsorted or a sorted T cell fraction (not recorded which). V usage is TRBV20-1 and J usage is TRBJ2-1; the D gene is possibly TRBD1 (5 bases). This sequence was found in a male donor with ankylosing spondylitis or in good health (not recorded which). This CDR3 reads CSSPDIRGDNEQFF. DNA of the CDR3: TGCAGCTCCCCCGACATTAGGGGTGACAATGAGCAGTTCTTC.